The 29 T cell receptor beta chains below were found in one sample sequenced in a study of blood T cell repertoires in COVID-19. Here immunoSEQ multiplex PCR was the method, and the copy in TCRdb shows in-frame clones only, minus some. The repertoire holds about 140,000 clones, about four fifths seen once, with more than 6.5% in the top ten. Material: peripheral blood. These receptor sequences come from a human donor in a cohort sampled during active COVID-19.

The rearrangement uses TRBV11-2 and TRBJ2-5; TRBD1 is a possible D gene (5 bases). The germline V and J ends were trimmed by 4 bases and 2 bases, with 14 bases remaining between them. The CDR3 extends over 15 amino acids. The germline gives CDR1 SGHAT, CDR2 FQNNGV. For the CDR3, the DNA is TGTGCCAGCAGCTACTATGCGACAGATCAAGAGACCCAGTACTTC. It yields the protein CASSYYATDQETQYF. The entire variable domain, with the rest obtained from reference TRBV11-2 and TRBJ2-5, is as follows: EAGVAQSPRYKIIEKRQSVAFWCNPISGHATLYWYQQILGQGPKLLIQFQNNGVVDDSQLPKDRFSAERLKGVDSTLKIQPAKLEDSAVYLCASSYYATDQETQYFGPGTRLLVL.

This clone was found a few times. The J gene is TRBJ1-2, the V gene TRBV5-6; D gene ambiguous. Germline V gene data show CDR1 as SGHDT and CDR2 as YYEEEE. Trimming took off 0 bases at V and 4 bases at J, with 10 bases between the two ends. CDR3 length: 14 amino acids. The CDR3 loop is CASSLGGILYGYTF. CDR3 DNA: TGTGCCAGCAGCTTGGGCGGAATCCTCTATGGCTACACCTTC.

This chain connects TRBV7-8 to TRBJ1-1, with D unresolved. CDR3 length: 12 residues. Germline CDR1 reads SGHVS; CDR2 reads FQNEAQ. Trimming stripped 6 bases from V and 3 bases from J, with 8 bases between. This CDR3 is CASRRFDTEAFF. CDR3 coding DNA: TGTGCCAGCAGACGATTCGACACTGAAGCTTTCTTT.

As DNA, the CDR3 is TGTGCCAGCACTAGCGGCGGGGCCTACGAGCAGTACTTC. This gives the protein CASTSGGAYEQYF. J is TRBJ2-7 and V is TRBV28, with 7 bases matching TRBD2. Germline lookup yields CDR1 MDHEN and CDR2 SYDVKM. CDR3 length: 13 residues. V gave up 7 bases and J gave up 2 bases; unmatched junction bases: 5.

This chain joins TRBV24-1 and TRBJ2-2; the D gene is possibly TRBD1 (6 bases). V shed 7 bases and J shed 2 bases, with 10 bases lying between them. Looked up from germline, CDR1 is KGHDR and CDR2 is SFDVKD. There are 14 residues in the CDR3. This CDR3 is CATRDSLNTGELFF. The CDR3 nucleotides read TGTGCCACCAGGGACAGCCTAAACACCGGGGAGCTGTTTTTT.

Points on this clone: Germline and junction disagree at one end, which may indicate a read error. This chain uses TRBV9 with TRBJ2-1; a weak D match, TRBD2 (6 bases). The CDR3 sequence is 14 residues long. CDR1 is SGDLS, CDR2 YYNGEE, per germline. The CDR3 region is CASSVVSGSGFLLF. The CDR3 nucleotides read TGTGCCAGCAGCGTAGTCTCGGGGAGCGGGTTCCTCCTCTTC.

This clone was observed a few times. V usage is TRBV14 and J usage is TRBJ2-7, with 8 bases aligning to TRBD1. Germline-derived CDR1 and CDR2 are SGHDN and FVKESK. J gave up 5 bases and V 4 bases, and 7 bases lay outside the gene matches. CDR3 length: 14 amino acids. CDR3 loop: CASSPRTGLDEQYF. The CDR3 nucleotides read TGTGCCAGCAGCCCAAGGACAGGGTTGGACGAGCAGTACTTC.

The chain recombines TRBV19 with TRBJ2-7, with D possibly being TRBD1 (6 bases). The germline V gene encodes CDR1 LNHDA and CDR2 SQIVND (reference sequence). V was trimmed by 2 bases and J by 6 bases, leaving 20 bases between them. This CDR3 region has 16 residues. The CDR3 protein is CASSIPGDRPLGEQYF. CDR3 coding DNA: TGTGCCAGTAGTATACCCGGCGACAGGCCTTTGGGCGAGCAGTACTTC.

V usage is TRBV29-1 and J usage is TRBJ2-7; TRBD2 agrees at 9 bases. This CDR3 is built from 13 residues. Germline V gene sequence: CDR1 SQVTM, CDR2 ANQGSEA. The V gene end was trimmed by 5 bases and the J gene end by 6 bases; junction bases not matched to a gene: 8. CDR3 region: CSVISGRTSEQYF. CDR3 nucleotide sequence: TGCAGCGTTATTAGCGGGAGAACTTCCGAGCAGTACTTC.

This chain joins TRBV28 and TRBJ2-1; 9 bases align to TRBD2. Germline lookup yields CDR1 MDHEN and CDR2 SYDVKM. With 3 bases clipped from V and 5 bases from J, the junction kept 5 bases outside the gene matches. There are 15 residues in the CDR3. This chain's CDR3 is CASSFWASGNNEQFF. The CDR3 nucleotides are TGTGCCAGCAGTTTTTGGGCTAGCGGGAACAATGAGCAGTTCTTC.

This clone was observed once. The chain links TRBV27 to TRBJ2-7; D may be TRBD2 (6 bases). V was shortened by 0 bases and J by 3 bases, with 15 bases between the two germline ends. The length of the CDR3 is 16 residues. Germline V gives CDR1 MNHEY, CDR2 SMNVEV (reference sequence). Written as DNA, the CDR3 is TGTGCCAGCAGTTTATCGATGGTTGGGGGGAACTACGAGCAGTACTTC. It codes for CASSLSMVGGNYEQYF.

The V and J genes are TRBV3-1 (or the pseudogene TRBV3-2) and TRBJ2-4; 7 bases map to TRBD1. The V gene end was trimmed by 5 bases and the J gene end by 5 bases; junction bases not matched to a gene: 21. Germline CDR1 and CDR2: LGHDT and YNNKEL (reference sequence). CDR3 length: 19 amino acids. CDR3 sequence: CASSSLTTGNGYRQNIQYF. DNA of the CDR3: TGTGCCAGCAGCTCCCTCACGACAGGGAACGGGTATCGCCAAAACATTCAGTACTTC.

This clone was recorded only once. The chain recombines TRBV6-5 with TRBJ2-5; D remains ambiguous. The germline V gene has CDR1 MNHEY and CDR2 SVGAGI. V was clipped by 2 bases and J by 3 bases, with 10 bases between them. CDR3 size: 14 residues. The CDR3 protein is CASSYGGQKETQYF. CDR3 nucleotides: TGTGCCAGCAGTTACGGTGGTCAGAAAGAGACCCAGTACTTC.

The genes are TRBV28 and TRBJ1-4, with D unclear. V was cut by 10 bases and J by 0 bases, with 18 bases left in between. This CDR3 region has 16 residues. Germline CDR1 reads MDHEN; CDR2 reads SYDVKM. CDR3: CATRGMTAATNEKLFF. CDR3 in DNA: TGTGCCACCCGAGGGATGACCGCCGCAACTAATGAAAAACTGTTTTTT.

The rearrangement links TRBV28 to TRBJ1-1, with 10 positions matching TRBD1. Unmatched junction bases numbered 6, after V lost 7 bases and J lost 4 bases. Germline CDR1 and CDR2: MDHEN and SYDVKM. The CDR3 extends over 14 amino acids. The CDR3: CASTLGTGVTEAFF. The CDR3 DNA is TGTGCCAGCACCCTAGGGACAGGGGTCACTGAAGCTTTCTTT.

This clone occurred a few times. This chain connects TRBV18 to TRBJ1-5, with 7 bases identical to TRBD1. Germline V gene data show CDR1 as KGHSH and CDR2 as LQKENI. V lost 0 bases and J lost 7; bases outside the gene matches: 6. The CDR3 sequence is 15 residues long. CDR3 DNA: TGTGCCAGCTCACCACCCGGACAGGTGACGCAGCCCCAGCATTTT. Encoded protein: CASSPPGQVTQPQHF. Filled out from reference TRBV18 and TRBJ1-5, the complete variable domain reads NAGVMQNPRHLVRRRGQEARLRCSPMKGHSHVYWYRQLPEEGLKFMVYLQKENIIDESGMPKERFSAEFPKEGPSILRIQQVVRGDSAAYFCASSPPGQVTQPQHFGDGTRLSIL.

The chain is built from TRBV10-3 and TRBJ2-6, with 13 bases matching TRBD2. Per the germline V gene, CDR1 is ENHRY and CDR2 is SYGVKD. There are 18 residues in the CDR3. Trimming cost V 6 bases and J 4 bases; bases outside gene matches: 9. CDR3 sequence (DNA): TGTGCCATCAGCGGACTAGCGGGAGAACCAGCCGGGGCCAACGTCCTGACTTTC. Amino acids: CAISGLAGEPAGANVLTF.

This chain joins TRBV10-3 and TRBJ1-1; D possibly corresponds to TRBD1 (6 bases). Trimming stripped 6 bases from V and 4 bases from J, with 18 bases between. CDR3 length: 15 residues. From germline, CDR1 is ENHRY and CDR2 SYGVKD. CDR3 bases: TGTGCCATCAGACGGGATTCTACAGGGTCCACTGAAGCTTTCTTT. Its protein product is CAIRRDSTGSTEAFF.

This rearrangement joins TRBV24-1 to TRBJ2-7, with 8 bases identical to TRBD1. Germline V lookup: CDR1 KGHDR, CDR2 SFDVKD. The CDR3 covers 13 residues. Trimming took 5 bases from V and 5 from J; bases not matched to a gene: 4. The chain's CDR3 is CATSATGAHEQYF. The CDR3 DNA reads TGTGCCACCAGTGCGACAGGGGCCCACGAGCAGTACTTC.

This sequence joins TRBV15 and TRBJ1-4; tentative D call: TRBD1 (5 bases). V lost 4 bases and J lost 7, with 13 bases in between. From germline, CDR1 is LNHNV and CDR2 YYDKDF (reference sequence). The CDR3 covers 14 residues. The DNA of the CDR3 is TGTGCCACCAGCACACAAGGGAGGGGTGAAAAACTGTTTTTT. Its protein product is CATSTQGRGEKLFF.

The chain couples TRBV9 to TRBJ1-6, with TRBD1 matching over 7 bases. The CDR3 runs 15 residues. The germline gives CDR1 SGDLS, CDR2 YYNGEE. Trimming cost V 3 bases and J 8 bases; bases outside gene matches: 8. CDR3 DNA sequence: TGTGCCAGCAGCGCGCAACAGGGGTGGCATTCACCCCTCCACTTT. This translates into CASSAQQGWHSPLHF.

J is TRBJ2-7 and V is TRBV4-2; 11 bases are shared with TRBD2. Germline V gene lookup returns CDR1 LGHNA and CDR2 YNFKEQ. The V gene end was trimmed by 5 bases and the J gene end by 4 bases; junction bases not matched to a gene: 4. The CDR3 spans 14 residues. The DNA for the CDR3 is TGTGCCAGCAGCTATAGCGGGAGGGGGTACGAGCAGTACTTC. It translates to CASSYSGRGYEQYF.

The V gene is TRBV19, the J gene TRBJ1-1, with a possible D match to TRBD1 (6 bases). Germline V lookup: CDR1 LNHDA, CDR2 SQIVND (reference sequence). Trimming removed 6 bases from V and 1 base from J, with 9 bases in between. This CDR3 comprises 13 residues. CDR3 in amino acids: CASSLQGNTEAFF. DNA of the CDR3: TGTGCCAGTAGCCTACAGGGGAACACTGAAGCTTTCTTT.

V and J are TRBV11-2 and TRBJ2-5; 7 bases line up with TRBD1. CDR1 and CDR2 (germline): SGHAT, FQNNGV. The CDR3 loop spans 18 amino acids. After removal of 1 base from V and 2 bases from J, the junction contained 13 bases not matched to a gene. Here the CDR3 DNA reads TGTGCCAGCAGCTTAGTAGGGGGCCCCGCAGTCTTACAAGAGACCCAGTACTTC. Protein: CASSLVGGPAVLQETQYF.

The V call is TRBV5-1, the J call TRBJ1-1; 12 positions match TRBD1. Per germline, CDR1 SGHRS and CDR2 YFSETQ. The trim removed 4 bases at V and 10 bases at J, leaving 8 bases unmatched. The CDR3 runs 14 residues. CDR3 DNA sequence: TGCGCCAGCAGCCCCGGGACAGGGGGCTTAGGAGCTTTCTTT. Amino acids: CASSPGTGGLGAFF.

The CDR3 spells CASSQPDRNQETQYF. The CDR3, as DNA: TGTGCCAGCAGCCAACCGGACAGAAACCAAGAGACCCAGTACTTC. The rearrangement links TRBV4-2 to TRBJ2-5; maybe TRBD1 (6 bases). Germline V gene lookup returns CDR1 LGHNA and CDR2 YNFKEQ. The germline V and J ends were trimmed by 2 bases and 0 bases, with 10 bases remaining between them. There are 15 residues in the CDR3.

V usage is TRBV28 and J usage is TRBJ2-7; 16 nucleotides align to TRBD2. The CDR3 runs to 20 residues. The germline V gene has CDR1 MDHEN and CDR2 SYDVKM. V was pared by 1 base and J by 7 bases, with 16 bases of the junction left unmatched. In DNA, the CDR3 is TGTGCCAGCAGTTTATATCCTCCTCCGGGACTAGCGGGAGGGCCGGGGGAGCAGTACTTC. It translates to CASSLYPPPGLAGGPGEQYF.

This clone appeared a single time. The chain uses TRBV27 and TRBJ2-7, with 10 bases fitting TRBD2. The CDR3 spans 18 residues. The trim removed 0 bases at V and 4 bases at J, leaving 12 bases unmatched. Germline V gene data show CDR1 as MNHEY and CDR2 as SMNVEV (reference sequence). CDR3 nucleotide sequence: TGTGCCAGCAGTTTATCGGTAGTAGCGGGAGGAGAGAGGTACGAGCAGTACTTC. Encoded protein: CASSLSVVAGGERYEQYF.

This clone has more than one count but fewer than ten. V usage is TRBV2 and J usage is TRBJ1-1; D is ambiguous. Germline V lookup: CDR1 SNHLY, CDR2 FYNNEI. The CDR3 contains 14 residues. Trimming removed 1 base at V and 5 bases at J, with 11 bases between. The CDR3 sequence is CASSEVGRTTEAFF. The DNA for the CDR3 is TGTGCCAGCAGTGAAGTTGGCCGTACGACTGAAGCTTTCTTT.